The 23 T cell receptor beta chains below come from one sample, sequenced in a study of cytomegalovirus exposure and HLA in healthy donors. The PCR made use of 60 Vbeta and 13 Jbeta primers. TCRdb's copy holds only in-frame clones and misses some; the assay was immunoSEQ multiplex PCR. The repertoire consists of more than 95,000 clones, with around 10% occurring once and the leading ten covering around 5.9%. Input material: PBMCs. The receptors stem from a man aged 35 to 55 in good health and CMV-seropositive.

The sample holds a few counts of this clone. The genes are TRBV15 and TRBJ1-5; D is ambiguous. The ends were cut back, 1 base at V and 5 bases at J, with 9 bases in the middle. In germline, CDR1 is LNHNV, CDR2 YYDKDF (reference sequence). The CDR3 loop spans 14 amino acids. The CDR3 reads CATSRGLAYQPQHF. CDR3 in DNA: TGTGCCACCAGCAGAGGGCTAGCATATCAGCCCCAGCATTTT.

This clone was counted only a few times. CDR3 region: CASSLHRVSQPQHF. CDR3 in DNA: TGTGCCAGCAGTCTACACAGGGTATCTCAGCCCCAGCATTTT. The chain employs TRBV6-1 and TRBJ1-5, with TRBD1 as a possible D gene (6 bases). Germline CDR1 and CDR2: MNHNS and SASEGT. This CDR3 is built from 14 residues. Trimming stripped 5 bases from V and 6 bases from J, with 14 bases between.

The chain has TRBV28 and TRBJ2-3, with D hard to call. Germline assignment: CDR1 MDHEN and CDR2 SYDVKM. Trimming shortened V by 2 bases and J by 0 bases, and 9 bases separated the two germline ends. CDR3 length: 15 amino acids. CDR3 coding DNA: TGTGCCAGCAGTTTAGAGCGAACTAGCACAGATACGCAGTATTTT. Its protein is CASSLERTSTDTQYF.

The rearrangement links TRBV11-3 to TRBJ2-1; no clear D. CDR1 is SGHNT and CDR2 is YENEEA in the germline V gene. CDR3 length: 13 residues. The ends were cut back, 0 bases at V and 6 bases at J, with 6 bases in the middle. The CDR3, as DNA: TGTGCCAGCAGCTTAGAAGTTAGCAATGAGCAGTTCTTC. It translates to CASSLEVSNEQFF.

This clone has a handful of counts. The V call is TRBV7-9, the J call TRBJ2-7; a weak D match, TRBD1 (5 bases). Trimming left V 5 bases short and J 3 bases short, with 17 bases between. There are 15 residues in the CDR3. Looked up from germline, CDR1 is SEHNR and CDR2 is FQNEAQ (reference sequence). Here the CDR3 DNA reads TGTGCCAGCAGCGACAGCGAAATGCATGGCTACGAGCAGTACTTC. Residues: CASSDSEMHGYEQYF.

The CDR3 loop reads CASSYEYAGYTEAFF. DNA for the CDR3: TGTGCCAGCAGTTACGAGTACGCAGGTTACACTGAAGCTTTCTTT. The chain is built from TRBV6-5 and TRBJ1-1, with no clear D. Germline-derived CDR1 and CDR2 are MNHEY and SVGAGI. The CDR3 loop spans 15 amino acids. With 2 bases removed from V and 3 bases from J, the gap between germline ends came to 13 bases.

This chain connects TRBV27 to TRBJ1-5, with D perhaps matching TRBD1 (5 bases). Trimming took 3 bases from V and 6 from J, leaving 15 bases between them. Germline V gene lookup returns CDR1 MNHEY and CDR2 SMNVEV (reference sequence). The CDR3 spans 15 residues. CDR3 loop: CASSLNPGGAQPQHF. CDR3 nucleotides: TGTGCCAGCAGTTTGAATCCGGGAGGGGCTCAGCCCCAGCATTTT.

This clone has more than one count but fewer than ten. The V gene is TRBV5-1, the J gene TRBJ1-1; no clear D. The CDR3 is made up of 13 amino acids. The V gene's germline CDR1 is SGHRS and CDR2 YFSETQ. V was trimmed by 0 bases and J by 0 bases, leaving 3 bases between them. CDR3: CASSLGVNTEAFF. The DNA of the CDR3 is TGCGCCAGCAGCTTGGGAGTGAACACTGAAGCTTTCTTT.

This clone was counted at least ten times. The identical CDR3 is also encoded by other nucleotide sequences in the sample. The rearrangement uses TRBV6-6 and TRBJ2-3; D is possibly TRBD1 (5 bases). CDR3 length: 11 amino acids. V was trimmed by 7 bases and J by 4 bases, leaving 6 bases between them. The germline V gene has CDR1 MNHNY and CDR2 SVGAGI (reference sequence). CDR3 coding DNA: TGTGCCAGCAAAGGGGCAGATACGCAGTATTTT. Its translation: CASKGADTQYF.

CDR3 loop: CSVERSAETQYF. CDR3 nucleotides: TGCAGCGTTGAAAGAAGCGCCGAGACCCAGTACTTC. The J gene is TRBJ2-5, the V gene TRBV29-1; D uncertain. Germline loops: CDR1 SQVTM, CDR2 ANQGSEA. Deletions cut 2 bases from V and 5 bases from J, with 9 bases between. The CDR3 runs 12 residues.

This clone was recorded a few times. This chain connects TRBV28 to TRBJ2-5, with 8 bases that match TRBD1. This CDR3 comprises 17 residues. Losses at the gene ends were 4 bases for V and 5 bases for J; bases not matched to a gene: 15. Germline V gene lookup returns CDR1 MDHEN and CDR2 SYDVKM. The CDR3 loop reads CASSSQLPDRGGETQYF. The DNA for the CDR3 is TGTGCCAGCAGTTCGCAGCTTCCCGACAGGGGAGGCGAGACCCAGTACTTC.

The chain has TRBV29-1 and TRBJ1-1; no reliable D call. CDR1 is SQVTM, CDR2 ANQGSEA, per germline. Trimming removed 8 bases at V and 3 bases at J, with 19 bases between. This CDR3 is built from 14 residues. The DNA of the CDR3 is TGCAGCCCCCGACTCCTGTTTGGTCACACTGAAGCTTTCTTT. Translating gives CSPRLLFGHTEAFF.

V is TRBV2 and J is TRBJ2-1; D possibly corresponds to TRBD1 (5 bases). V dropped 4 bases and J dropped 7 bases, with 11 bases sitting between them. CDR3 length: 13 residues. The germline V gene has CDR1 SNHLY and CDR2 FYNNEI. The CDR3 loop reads CASSVQSGNEQFF. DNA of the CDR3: TGTGCCAGCAGTGTACAATCAGGGAATGAGCAGTTCTTC.

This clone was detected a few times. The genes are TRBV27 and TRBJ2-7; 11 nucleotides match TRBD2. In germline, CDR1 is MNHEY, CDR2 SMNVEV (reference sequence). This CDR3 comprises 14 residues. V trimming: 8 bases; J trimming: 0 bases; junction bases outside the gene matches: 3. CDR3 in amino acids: CASQTSGSSYEQYF. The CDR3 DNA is TGTGCCAGCCAAACTAGCGGGAGCTCCTACGAGCAGTACTTC.

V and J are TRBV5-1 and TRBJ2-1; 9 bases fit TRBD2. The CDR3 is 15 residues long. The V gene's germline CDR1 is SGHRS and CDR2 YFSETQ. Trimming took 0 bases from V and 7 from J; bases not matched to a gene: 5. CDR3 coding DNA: TGCGCCAGCAGCTTGGTAGTAGCGGGAGTAAATGAGCAGTTCTTC. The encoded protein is CASSLVVAGVNEQFF.

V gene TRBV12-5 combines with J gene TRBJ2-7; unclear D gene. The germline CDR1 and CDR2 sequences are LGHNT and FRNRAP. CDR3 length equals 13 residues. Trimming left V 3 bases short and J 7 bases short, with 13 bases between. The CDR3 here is CASGLTRFWEQYF. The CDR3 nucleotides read TGTGCTAGTGGTTTAACCCGGTTCTGGGAGCAGTACTTC.

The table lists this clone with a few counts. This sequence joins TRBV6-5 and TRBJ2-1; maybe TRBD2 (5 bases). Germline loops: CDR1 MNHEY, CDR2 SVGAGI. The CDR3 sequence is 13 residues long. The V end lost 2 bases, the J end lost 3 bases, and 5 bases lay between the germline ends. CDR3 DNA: TGTGCCAGCAGTTACACTAGCTACAATGAGCAGTTCTTC. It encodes CASSYTSYNEQFF.

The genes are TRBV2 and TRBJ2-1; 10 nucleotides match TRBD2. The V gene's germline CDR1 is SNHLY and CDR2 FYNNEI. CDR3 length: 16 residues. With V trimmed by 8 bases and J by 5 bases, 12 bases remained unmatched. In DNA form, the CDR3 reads TGTGCCAGCGGAACAGGGCGTGGACTAGCGGACAATGAGCAGTTCTTC. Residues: CASGTGRGLADNEQFF.

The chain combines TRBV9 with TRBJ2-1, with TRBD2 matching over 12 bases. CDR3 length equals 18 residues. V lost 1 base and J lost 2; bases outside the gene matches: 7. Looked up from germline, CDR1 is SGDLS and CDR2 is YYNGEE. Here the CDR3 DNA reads TGTGCCAGCAGCGTATATTCTAGCGGGAGGGATCCCTACAATGAGCAGTTCTTC. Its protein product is CASSVYSSGRDPYNEQFF. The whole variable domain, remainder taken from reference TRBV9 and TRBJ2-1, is DSGVTQTPKHLITATGQRVTLRCSPRSGDLSVYWYQQSLDQGLQFLIQYYNGEERAKGNILERFSAQQFPDLHSELNLSSLELGDSALYFCASSVYSSGRDPYNEQFFGPGTRLTVL.

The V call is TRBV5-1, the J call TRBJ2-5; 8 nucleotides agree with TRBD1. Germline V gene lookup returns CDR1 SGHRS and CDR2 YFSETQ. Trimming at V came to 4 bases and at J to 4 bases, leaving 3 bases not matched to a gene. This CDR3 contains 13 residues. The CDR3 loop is CASSEDRAETQYF. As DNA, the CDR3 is TGCGCCAGCAGCGAGGACAGGGCAGAGACCCAGTACTTC.

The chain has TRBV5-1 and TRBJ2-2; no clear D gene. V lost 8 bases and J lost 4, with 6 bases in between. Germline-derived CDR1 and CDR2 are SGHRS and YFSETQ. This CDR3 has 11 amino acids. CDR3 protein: CASQITGELFF. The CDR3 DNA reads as TGCGCCAGTCAGATCACCGGGGAGCTGTTTTTT. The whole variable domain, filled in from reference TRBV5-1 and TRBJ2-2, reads KAGVTQTPRYLIKTRGQQVTLSCSPISGHRSVSWYQQTPGQGLQFLFEYFSETQRNKGNFPGRFSGRQFSNSRSEMNVSTLELGDSALYLCASQITGELFFGEGSRLTVL.

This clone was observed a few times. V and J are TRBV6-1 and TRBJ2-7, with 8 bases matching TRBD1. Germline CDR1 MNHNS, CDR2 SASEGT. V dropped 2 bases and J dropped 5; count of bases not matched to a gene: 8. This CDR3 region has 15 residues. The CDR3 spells CASSELQGEDDEQYF. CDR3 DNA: TGTGCCAGCAGTGAATTACAGGGGGAGGACGACGAGCAGTACTTC.

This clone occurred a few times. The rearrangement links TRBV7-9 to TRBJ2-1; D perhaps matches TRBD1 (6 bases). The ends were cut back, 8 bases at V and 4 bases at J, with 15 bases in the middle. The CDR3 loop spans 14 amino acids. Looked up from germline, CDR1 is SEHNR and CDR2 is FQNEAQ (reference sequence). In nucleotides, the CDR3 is TGTGCCAGCGCGAGGGACACGTATTACAATGAGCAGTTCTTC. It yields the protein CASARDTYYNEQFF.